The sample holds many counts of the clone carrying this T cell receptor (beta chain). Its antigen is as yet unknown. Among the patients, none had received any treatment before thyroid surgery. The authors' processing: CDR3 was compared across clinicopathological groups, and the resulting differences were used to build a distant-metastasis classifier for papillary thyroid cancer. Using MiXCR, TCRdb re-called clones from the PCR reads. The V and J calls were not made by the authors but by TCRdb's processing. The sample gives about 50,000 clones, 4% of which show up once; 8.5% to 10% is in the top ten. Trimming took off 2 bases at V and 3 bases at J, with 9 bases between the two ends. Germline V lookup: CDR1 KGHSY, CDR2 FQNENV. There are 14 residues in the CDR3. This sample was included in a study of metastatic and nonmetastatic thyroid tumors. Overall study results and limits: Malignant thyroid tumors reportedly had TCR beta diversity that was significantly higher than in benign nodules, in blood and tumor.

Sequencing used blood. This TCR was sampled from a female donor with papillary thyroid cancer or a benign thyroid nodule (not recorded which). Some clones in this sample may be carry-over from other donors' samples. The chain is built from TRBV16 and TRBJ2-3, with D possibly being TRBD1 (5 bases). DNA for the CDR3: TGTGCCAGCAGCCAAGGGGCATCGACAGATACGCAGTATTTT. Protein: CASSQGASTDTQYF.